This TCR beta chain comes out of a study of radiotherapy plus CTLA-4 blockade in lung cancer. Looking at the study overall: The study recorded objective responses in roughly 20% of patients and disease control in 31%.

The table came from immunoSEQ multiplex PCR; TCRdb's copy has only in-frame clones and leaves some out. Among about 51,000 clones listed, about three quarters were seen once. Of note for this clone: Its specificity is not known.

CDR1 is MNHEY and CDR2 is SMNVEV in the germline V gene (reference sequence). The CDR3 covers 14 residues. Trimming removed 8 bases from V and 1 base from J, with 14 bases in between. Points from the study as a whole: How blood T cell clones changed early, along with interferon-beta, reportedly forecast response best.

The sequences come from peripheral blood, collected from a patient treated with radiotherapy plus ipilimumab. This TCR was sampled from a human donor with non-small cell lung cancer whose response to radiotherapy plus ipilimumab could not be evaluated. This chain links TRBV27 with TRBJ1-1, with D perhaps matching TRBD1 (5 bases). The chain's CDR3 is CASSAWQGNTEAFF. DNA for the CDR3: TGTGCCAGCTCGGCTTGGCAGGGGAACACTGAAGCTTTCTTT.